This is a list of T cell receptor beta chains from one sample in a study of T cells in Graves' hyperthyroidism and ophthalmopathy. MiXCR, applied by TCRdb to the multiplex PCR reads, yields one record per CDR3 protein. The sample lists a few hundred thousand distinct CDR3 sequences; roughly 14% were seen once. The source material was blood. The receptors derive from a woman under 40 with Graves' hyperthyroidism that later progressed to Graves' ophthalmopathy. The CDR3 runs from the conserved cysteine through the conserved F or W. The D gene is left open where the match is weak. Part of the rows lack a size; the others show once, few, many or a class for expanded clones.

abundance: many
v_gene: TRBV3-1
d_gene: TRBD1
j_gene: TRBJ1-2
len: 15
CDR3aa: CASSRDPTGNYGYTF
CDR3nt: TGTGCCAGCAGCCGCGACCCGACAGGGAACTATGGCTACACCTTC

abundance: many
v_gene: TRBV6-5
d_gene: TRBD1
j_gene: TRBJ2-6
len: 17
CDR3aa: CASSYSQGATGANVLTF
CDR3nt: TGTGCCAGCAGTTACTCGCAGGGGGCTACTGGGGCCAACGTCCTGACTTTC

abundance: many
v_gene: TRBV11-2
d_gene: TRBD1
j_gene: TRBJ2-1
len: 13
CDR3aa: CASSFTGADEQFF
CDR3nt: TGTGCCAGCAGCTTTACAGGGGCCGATGAGCAGTTCTTC

abundance: -
v_gene: TRBV6-1
d_gene: -
j_gene: TRBJ1-3
len: 14
CDR3aa: CASSETDPGNTIYF
CDR3nt: TGTGCCAGCAGTGAGACCGATCCTGGAAACACCATATATTTT

abundance: -
v_gene: TRBV7-9
d_gene: TRBD1
j_gene: TRBJ2-3
len: 12
CDR3aa: CASSSQGTGQYF
CDR3nt: TGTGCCAGCAGCTCTCAGGGGACAGGACAGTATTTT

abundance: many
v_gene: TRBV20-1
d_gene: -
j_gene: TRBJ2-3
len: 11
CDR3aa: CSAGELDTQYF
CDR3nt: TGCAGTGCTGGGGAGCTCGATACGCAGTATTTT

abundance: -
v_gene: TRBV6-1
d_gene: -
j_gene: TRBJ1-1
len: 14
CDR3aa: CASREPGGWTEAFF
CDR3nt: TGTGCCAGTAGGGAGCCTGGCGGATGGACTGAAGCTTTCTTT

abundance: -
v_gene: TRBV28
d_gene: TRBD2
j_gene: TRBJ2-7
len: 15
CDR3aa: CASTYPAGGSYEQYF
CDR3nt: TGTGCCAGCACCTACCCCGCGGGAGGATCATACGAGCAGTACTTC

abundance: few
v_gene: TRBV27
d_gene: -
j_gene: TRBJ2-1
len: 15
CDR3aa: CASSLLPGSYNEQFF
CDR3nt: TGTGCCAGCAGTTTACTTCCGGGGTCCTACAATGAGCAGTTCTTC

abundance: -
v_gene: TRBV20-1
d_gene: TRBD2
j_gene: TRBJ2-4
len: 15
CDR3aa: CSAAGLAGGSGVQYF
CDR3nt: TGCAGTGCGGCGGGACTAGCGGGAGGCAGCGGGGTTCAGTACTTC

abundance: many
v_gene: TRBV27
d_gene: -
j_gene: TRBJ2-2
len: 13
CDR3aa: CASSFTGPGELFF
CDR3nt: TGTGCCAGCAGTTTCACAGGGCCCGGGGAGCTGTTTTTT

abundance: few
v_gene: TRBV11-2
d_gene: TRBD2
j_gene: TRBJ2-1
len: 14
CDR3aa: CASSQTSVWVEQFF
CDR3nt: TGTGCCAGCAGCCAAACTAGCGTTTGGGTTGAGCAGTTCTTC

abundance: many
v_gene: TRBV27
d_gene: TRBD1
j_gene: TRBJ2-7
len: 14
CDR3aa: CASRRQGHHYEQYF
CDR3nt: TGTGCCAGCAGAAGACAGGGCCACCACTACGAGCAGTACTTC

abundance: -
v_gene: TRBV7-2
d_gene: TRBD2
j_gene: TRBJ2-7
len: 15
CDR3aa: CASRAGTSGIYEQYF
CDR3nt: TGTGCCAGCAGGGCCGGGACTAGCGGGATCTACGAGCAGTACTTC

abundance: many
v_gene: TRBV12-3/TRBV12-4
d_gene: -
j_gene: TRBJ2-3
len: 13
CDR3aa: CASNHRPTDTQYF
CDR3nt: TGTGCCAGCAATCACCGTCCCACAGATACGCAGTATTTT

abundance: many
v_gene: TRBV14
d_gene: -
j_gene: TRBJ2-2
len: 14
CDR3aa: CASSQNPNTGELFF
CDR3nt: TGTGCCAGCAGCCAAAACCCGAACACCGGGGAGCTGTTTTTT

abundance: many
v_gene: TRBV19
d_gene: TRBD2
j_gene: TRBJ2-1
len: 18
CDR3aa: CASSPRPSPSGSYNEQFF
CDR3nt: TGTGCCAGTAGTCCCCGGCCAAGCCCTAGCGGGTCATACAATGAGCAGTTCTTC

abundance: many
v_gene: TRBV3-1
d_gene: -
j_gene: TRBJ2-7
len: 16
CDR3aa: CASSQEGRMSSYEQYF
CDR3nt: TGTGCCAGCAGCCAAGAAGGACGGATGAGCTCCTACGAGCAGTACTTC

abundance: -
v_gene: TRBV24-1
d_gene: -
j_gene: TRBJ2-7
len: 13
CDR3aa: CATSADYRGEQYF
CDR3nt: TGTGCCACCTCGGCGGACTACAGGGGCGAGCAGTACTTC

abundance: -
v_gene: TRBV7-2
d_gene: -
j_gene: TRBJ2-7
len: 15
CDR3aa: CASSLLQGEAYEQYF
CDR3nt: TGTGCCAGCAGCTTATTACAGGGCGAGGCCTACGAGCAGTACTTC

abundance: many
v_gene: TRBV3-1
d_gene: TRBD2
j_gene: TRBJ2-3
len: 15
CDR3aa: CASSPAGGPQDTQYF
CDR3nt: TGTGCCAGCAGCCCAGCGGGAGGGCCGCAAGATACGCAGTATTTT

abundance: many
v_gene: TRBV10-3
d_gene: -
j_gene: TRBJ1-1
len: 14
CDR3aa: CAISEALGDTEAFF
CDR3nt: TGTGCCATCAGTGAGGCCCTAGGGGACACTGAAGCTTTCTTT

abundance: many
v_gene: TRBV2
d_gene: -
j_gene: TRBJ2-7
len: 14
CDR3aa: CASSFQARSYEQYF
CDR3nt: TGTGCCAGCAGTTTCCAGGCTAGATCCTACGAGCAGTACTTC

abundance: few
v_gene: TRBV3-1
d_gene: TRBD2
j_gene: TRBJ2-1
len: 13
CDR3aa: CASSGRGGGEQFF
CDR3nt: TGTGCCAGCAGCGGAAGGGGCGGGGGAGAGCAGTTCTTC

abundance: few
v_gene: TRBV20-1
d_gene: -
j_gene: TRBJ2-7
len: 14
CDR3aa: CNARSVSSSYEQYF
CDR3nt: TGCAATGCTAGGAGCGTTAGCAGTTCCTACGAGCAGTACTTC

abundance: -
v_gene: TRBV30
d_gene: -
j_gene: TRBJ1-2
len: 11
CDR3aa: CAWMRDNGYTF
CDR3nt: TGTGCCTGGATGAGGGACAATGGCTACACCTTC